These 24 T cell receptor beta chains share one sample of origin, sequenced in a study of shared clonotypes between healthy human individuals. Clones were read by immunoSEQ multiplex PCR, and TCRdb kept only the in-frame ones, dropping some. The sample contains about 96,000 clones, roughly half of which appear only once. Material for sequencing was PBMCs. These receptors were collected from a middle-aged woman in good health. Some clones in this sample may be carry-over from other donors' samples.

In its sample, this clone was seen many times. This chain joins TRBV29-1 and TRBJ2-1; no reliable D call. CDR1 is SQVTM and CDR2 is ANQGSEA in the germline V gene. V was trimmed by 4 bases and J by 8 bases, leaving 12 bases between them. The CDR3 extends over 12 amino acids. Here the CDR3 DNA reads TGCAGCGTTGCTGTCCCAAACTATGAGCAGTTCTTC. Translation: CSVAVPNYEQFF.

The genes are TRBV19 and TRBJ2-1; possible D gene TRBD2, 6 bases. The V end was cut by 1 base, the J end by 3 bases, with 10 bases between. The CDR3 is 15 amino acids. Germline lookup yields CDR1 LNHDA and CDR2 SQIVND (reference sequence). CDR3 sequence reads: CASSIGLANYNEQFF. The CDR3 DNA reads TGTGCCAGTAGTATAGGTCTAGCGAACTACAATGAGCAGTTCTTC.

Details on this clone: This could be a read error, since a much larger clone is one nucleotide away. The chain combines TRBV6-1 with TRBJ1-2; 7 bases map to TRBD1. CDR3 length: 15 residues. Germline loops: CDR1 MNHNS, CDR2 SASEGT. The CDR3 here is CAISPGTADSYDYTF. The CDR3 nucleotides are TGTGCCATCAGTCCCGGGACAGCAGACTCCTATGACTACACCTTC.

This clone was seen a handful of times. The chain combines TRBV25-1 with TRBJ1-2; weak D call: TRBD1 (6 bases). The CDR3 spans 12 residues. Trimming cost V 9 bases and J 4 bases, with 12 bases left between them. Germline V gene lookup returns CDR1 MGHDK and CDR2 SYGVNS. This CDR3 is CASHRDIYGYTF. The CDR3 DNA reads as TGTGCCAGTCACCGGGACATCTATGGCTACACCTTC.

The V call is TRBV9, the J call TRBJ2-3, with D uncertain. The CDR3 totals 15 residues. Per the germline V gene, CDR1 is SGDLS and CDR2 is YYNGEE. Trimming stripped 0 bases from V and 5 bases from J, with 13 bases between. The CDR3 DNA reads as TGTGCCAGCAGCGTAGGGGGATTAGGTGGAGATACGCAGTATTTT. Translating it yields CASSVGGLGGDTQYF.

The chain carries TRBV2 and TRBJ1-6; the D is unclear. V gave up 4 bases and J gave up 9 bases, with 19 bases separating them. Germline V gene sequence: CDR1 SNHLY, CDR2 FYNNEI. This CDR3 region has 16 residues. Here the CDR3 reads CASSAIGHAGSSPLHF. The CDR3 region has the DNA TGTGCCAGCAGTGCCATTGGGCACGCCGGTAGTTCACCCCTCCACTTT.

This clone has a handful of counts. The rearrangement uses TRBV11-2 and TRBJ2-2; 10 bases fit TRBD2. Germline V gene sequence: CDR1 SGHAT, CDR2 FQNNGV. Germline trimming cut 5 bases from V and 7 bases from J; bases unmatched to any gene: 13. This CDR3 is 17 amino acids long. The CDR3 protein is CASSIHLAGVKGGELFF. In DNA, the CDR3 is TGTGCCAGCAGCATACACCTAGCGGGAGTAAAGGGCGGGGAGCTGTTTTTT.

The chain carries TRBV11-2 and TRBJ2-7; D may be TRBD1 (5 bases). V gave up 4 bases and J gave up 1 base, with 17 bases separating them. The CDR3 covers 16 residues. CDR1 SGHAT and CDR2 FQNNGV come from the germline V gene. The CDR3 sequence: CASSSPGLQQSYEQYF. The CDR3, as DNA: TGTGCCAGCAGCTCCCCAGGGCTACAACAGTCCTACGAGCAGTACTTC.

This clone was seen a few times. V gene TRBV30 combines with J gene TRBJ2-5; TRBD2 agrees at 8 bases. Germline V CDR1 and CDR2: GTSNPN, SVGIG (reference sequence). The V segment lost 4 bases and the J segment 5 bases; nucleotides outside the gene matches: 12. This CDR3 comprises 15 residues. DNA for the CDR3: TGTGCCTGGACTCCCCTTCCGGGAGGGAGGGAGACCCAGTACTTC. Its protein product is CAWTPLPGGRETQYF.

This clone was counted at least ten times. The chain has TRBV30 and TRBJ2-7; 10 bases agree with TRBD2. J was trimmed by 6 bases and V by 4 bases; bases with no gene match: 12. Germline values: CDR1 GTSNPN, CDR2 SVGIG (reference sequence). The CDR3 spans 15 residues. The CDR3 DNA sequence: TGTGCCTGGAATTTACGGGCTAGCGGGAGTACCGAGCAGTACTTC. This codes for CAWNLRASGSTEQYF.

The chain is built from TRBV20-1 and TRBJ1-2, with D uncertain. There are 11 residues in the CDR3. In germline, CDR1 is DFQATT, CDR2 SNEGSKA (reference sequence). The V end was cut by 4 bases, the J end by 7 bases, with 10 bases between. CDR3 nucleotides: TGCAGTGCTACTAGGGAACCTGGCTACACCTTC. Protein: CSATREPGYTF.

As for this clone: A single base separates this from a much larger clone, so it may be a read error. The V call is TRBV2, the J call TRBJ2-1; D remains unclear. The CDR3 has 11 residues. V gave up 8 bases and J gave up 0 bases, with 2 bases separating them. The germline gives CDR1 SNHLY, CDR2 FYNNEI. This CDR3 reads CASGSYNEQFF. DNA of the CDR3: TGTGCCAGCGGCTCCTACAATGAGCAGTTCTTC.

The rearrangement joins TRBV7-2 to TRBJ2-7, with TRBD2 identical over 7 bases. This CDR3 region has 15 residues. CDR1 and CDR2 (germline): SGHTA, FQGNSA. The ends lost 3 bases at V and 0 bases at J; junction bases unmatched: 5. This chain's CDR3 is CASSLMASGSYEQYF. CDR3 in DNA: TGTGCCAGCAGCTTGATGGCTAGCGGCTCCTACGAGCAGTACTTC. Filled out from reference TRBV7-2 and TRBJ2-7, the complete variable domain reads GAGVSQSPSNKVTEKGKDVELRCDPISGHTALYWYRQSLGQGLEFLIYFQGNSAPDKSGLPSDRFSAERTGGSVSTLTIQRTQQEDSAVYLCASSLMASGSYEQYFGPGTRLTVT.

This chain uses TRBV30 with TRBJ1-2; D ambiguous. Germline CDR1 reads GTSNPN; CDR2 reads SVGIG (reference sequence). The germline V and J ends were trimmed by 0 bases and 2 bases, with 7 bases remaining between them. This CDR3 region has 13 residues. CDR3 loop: CAWSVLRNYGYTF. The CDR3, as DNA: TGTGCCTGGAGTGTACTCAGGAACTATGGCTACACCTTC.

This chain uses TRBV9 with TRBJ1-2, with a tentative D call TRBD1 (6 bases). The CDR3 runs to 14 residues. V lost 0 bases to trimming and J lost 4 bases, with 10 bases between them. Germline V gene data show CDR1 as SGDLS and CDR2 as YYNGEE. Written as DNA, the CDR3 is TGTGCCAGCAGCGTAGACAGGGTCGGCTATGGCTACACCTTC. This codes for CASSVDRVGYGYTF.

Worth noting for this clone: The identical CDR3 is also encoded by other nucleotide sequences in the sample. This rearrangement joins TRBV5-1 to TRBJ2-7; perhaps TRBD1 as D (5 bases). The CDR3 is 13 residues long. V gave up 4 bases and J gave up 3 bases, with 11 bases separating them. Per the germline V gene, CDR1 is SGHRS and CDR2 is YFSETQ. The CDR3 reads CASSEDTHYEQYF. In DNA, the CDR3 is TGCGCCAGCAGCGAGGACACCCACTACGAGCAGTACTTC.

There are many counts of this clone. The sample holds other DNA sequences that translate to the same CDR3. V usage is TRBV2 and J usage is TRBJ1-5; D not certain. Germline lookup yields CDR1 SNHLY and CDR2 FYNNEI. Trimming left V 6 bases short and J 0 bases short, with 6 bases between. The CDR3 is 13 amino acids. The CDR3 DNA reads TGTGCCAGCAGAAGAGATAGCAATCAGCCCCAGCATTTT. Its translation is CASRRDSNQPQHF.

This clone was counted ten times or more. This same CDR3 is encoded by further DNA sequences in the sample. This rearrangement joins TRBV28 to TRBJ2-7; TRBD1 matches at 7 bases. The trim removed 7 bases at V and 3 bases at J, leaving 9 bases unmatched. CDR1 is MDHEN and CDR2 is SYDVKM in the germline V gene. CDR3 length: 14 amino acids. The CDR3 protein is CASNPGDSRYEQYF. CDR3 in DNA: TGTGCCAGCAACCCCGGGGACAGCCGCTACGAGCAGTACTTC.

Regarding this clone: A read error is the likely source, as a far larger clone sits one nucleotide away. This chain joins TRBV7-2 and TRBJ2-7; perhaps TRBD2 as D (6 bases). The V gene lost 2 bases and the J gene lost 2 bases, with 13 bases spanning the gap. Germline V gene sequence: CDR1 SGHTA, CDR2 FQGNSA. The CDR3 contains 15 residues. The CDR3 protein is CTSSLWGGPAYEQYF. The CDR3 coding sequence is TGTACCAGCAGCTTATGGGGAGGTCCTGCCTACGAGCAGTACTTC.

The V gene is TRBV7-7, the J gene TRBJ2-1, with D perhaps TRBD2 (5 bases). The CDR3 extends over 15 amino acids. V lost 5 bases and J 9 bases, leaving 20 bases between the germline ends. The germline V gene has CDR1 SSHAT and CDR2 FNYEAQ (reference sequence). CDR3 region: CASSTGLEDEGEQFF. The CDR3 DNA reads TGTGCCAGCAGCACGGGTTTGGAGGATGAGGGTGAGCAGTTCTTC.

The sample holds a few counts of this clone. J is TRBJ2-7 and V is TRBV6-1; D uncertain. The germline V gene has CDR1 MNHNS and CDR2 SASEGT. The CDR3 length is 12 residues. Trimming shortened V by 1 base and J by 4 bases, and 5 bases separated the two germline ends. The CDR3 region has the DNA TGTGCCAGCAGTGAAGGGAGTTACGAGCAGTACTTC. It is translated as CASSEGSYEQYF.

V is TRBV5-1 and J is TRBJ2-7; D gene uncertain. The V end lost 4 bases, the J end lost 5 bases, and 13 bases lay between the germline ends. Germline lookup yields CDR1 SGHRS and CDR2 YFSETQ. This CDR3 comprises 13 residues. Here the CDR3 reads CASSPEQVHEQYF. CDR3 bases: TGCGCCAGCAGCCCAGAGCAGGTCCACGAGCAGTACTTC.

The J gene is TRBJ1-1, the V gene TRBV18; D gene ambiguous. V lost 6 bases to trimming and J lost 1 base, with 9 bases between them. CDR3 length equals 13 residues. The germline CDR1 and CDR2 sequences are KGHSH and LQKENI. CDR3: CASSLDGNTEAFF. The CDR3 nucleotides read TGTGCCAGCTCCCTGGACGGGAACACTGAAGCTTTCTTT.

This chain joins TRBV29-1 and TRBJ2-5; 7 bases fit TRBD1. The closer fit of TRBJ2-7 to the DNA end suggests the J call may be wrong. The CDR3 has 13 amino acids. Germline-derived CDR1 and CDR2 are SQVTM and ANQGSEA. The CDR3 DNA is TGCAGCGTAGCTGGACAGGAGCCCTACGAGCAGTACTTC. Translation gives CSVAGQEPYEQYF.